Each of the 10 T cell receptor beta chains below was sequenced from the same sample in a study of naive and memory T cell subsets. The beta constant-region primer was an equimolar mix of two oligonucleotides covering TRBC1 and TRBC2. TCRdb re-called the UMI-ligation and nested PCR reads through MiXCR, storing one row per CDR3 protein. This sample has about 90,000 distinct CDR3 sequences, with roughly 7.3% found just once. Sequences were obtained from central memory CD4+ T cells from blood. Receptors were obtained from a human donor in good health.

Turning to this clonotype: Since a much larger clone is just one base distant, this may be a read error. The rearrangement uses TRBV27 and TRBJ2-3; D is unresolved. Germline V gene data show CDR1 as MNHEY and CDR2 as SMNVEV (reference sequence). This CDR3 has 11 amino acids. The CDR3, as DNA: TGTGTCAGCACACATACAGATACGCAGTATTTT. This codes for CVSTHTDTQYF.

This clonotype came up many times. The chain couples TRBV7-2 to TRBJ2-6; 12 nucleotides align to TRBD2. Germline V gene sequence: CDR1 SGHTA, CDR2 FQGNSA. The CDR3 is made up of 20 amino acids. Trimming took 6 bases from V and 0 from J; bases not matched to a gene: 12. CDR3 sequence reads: CASSIRGGLAGDSGANVLTF. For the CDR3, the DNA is TGTGCCAGCAGTATTAGGGGGGGACTAGCGGGCGACTCTGGGGCCAACGTCCTGACTTTC.

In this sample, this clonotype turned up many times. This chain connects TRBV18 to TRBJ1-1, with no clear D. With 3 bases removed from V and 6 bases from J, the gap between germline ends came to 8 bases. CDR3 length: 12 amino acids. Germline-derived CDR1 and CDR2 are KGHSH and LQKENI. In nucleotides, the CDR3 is TGTGCCAGCTCACCCGCGGTGCCTGAAGCTTTCTTT. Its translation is CASSPAVPEAFF.

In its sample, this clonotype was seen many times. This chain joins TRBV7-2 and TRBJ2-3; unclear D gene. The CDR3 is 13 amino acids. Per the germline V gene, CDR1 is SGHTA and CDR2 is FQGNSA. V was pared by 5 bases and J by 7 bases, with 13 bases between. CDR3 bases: TGTGCCAGCAGCCCAGAGGTGCCCAATACGCAGTATTTT. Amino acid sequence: CASSPEVPNTQYF.

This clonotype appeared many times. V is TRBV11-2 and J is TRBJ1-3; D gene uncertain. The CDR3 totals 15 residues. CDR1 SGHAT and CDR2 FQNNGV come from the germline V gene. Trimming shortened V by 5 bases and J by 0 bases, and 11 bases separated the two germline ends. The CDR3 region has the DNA TGTGCCAGCAGCCCTGGCTATTCCTCTGGAAACACCATATATTTT. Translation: CASSPGYSSGNTIYF.

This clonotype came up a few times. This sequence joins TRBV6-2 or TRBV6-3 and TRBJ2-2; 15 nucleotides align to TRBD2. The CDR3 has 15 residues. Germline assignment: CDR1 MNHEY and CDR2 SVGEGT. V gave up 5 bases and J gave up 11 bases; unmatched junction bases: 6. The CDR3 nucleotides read TGTGCCAGCAGTCCCGGGACTAGCGGGAGGACCGAGCTGTTTTTT. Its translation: CASSPGTSGRTELFF.

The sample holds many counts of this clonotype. CDR3 DNA sequence: TGTGCCAGCAGGCGTTCGGAAGTTGAGACCCAGTACTTC. Translating gives CASRRSEVETQYF. The chain recombines TRBV6-6 with TRBJ2-5; D unresolved. Germline V CDR1 and CDR2: MNHNY, SVGAGI (reference sequence). The V end was cut by 6 bases, the J end by 5 bases, with 13 bases between. This CDR3 is built from 13 residues.

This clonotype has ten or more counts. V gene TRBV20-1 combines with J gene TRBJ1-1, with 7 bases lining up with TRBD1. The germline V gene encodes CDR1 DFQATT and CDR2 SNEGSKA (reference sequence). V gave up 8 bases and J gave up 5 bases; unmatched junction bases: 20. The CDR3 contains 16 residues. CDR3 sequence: CSRSGKGARKGTEAFF. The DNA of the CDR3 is TGCAGTCGATCGGGCAAGGGGGCTCGGAAAGGGACTGAAGCTTTCTTT.

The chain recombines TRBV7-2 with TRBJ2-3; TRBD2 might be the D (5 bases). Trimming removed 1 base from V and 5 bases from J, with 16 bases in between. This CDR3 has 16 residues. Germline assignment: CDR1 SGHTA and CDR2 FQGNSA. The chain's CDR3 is CASSLVGSGGVDTQYF. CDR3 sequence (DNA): TGTGCCAGCAGCTTAGTTGGGTCAGGAGGAGTAGATACGCAGTATTTT.

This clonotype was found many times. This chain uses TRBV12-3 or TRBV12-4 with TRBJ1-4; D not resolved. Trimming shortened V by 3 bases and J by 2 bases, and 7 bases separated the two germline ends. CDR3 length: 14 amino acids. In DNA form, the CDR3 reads TGTGCCAGCAGTTTGAAAGGGACTAATGAAAAACTGTTTTTT. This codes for CASSLKGTNEKLFF.